This TCR beta chain was captured by sequencing in a study of cytomegalovirus exposure and HLA in healthy donors. Study-wide background: Of 300 to 500 genotyped donors, more than 70% clustered with self-reported Caucasian donors.

The PCR used 60 Vbeta and 13 Jbeta primers. TCRdb's table, derived via immunoSEQ multiplex PCR, lists solely in-frame clones and lacks some. This table has 150,000 to 200,000 clones, more than 60% appearing once. Study-wide findings and caveats: A link between a missense DCLRE1C variant and TCR beta V- and J-gene trimming emerged from a later analysis.

The donors, nominally healthy at sampling, likely had unrecorded immune exposures. This CDR3 has 14 residues. Deletions cut 1 base from V and 5 bases from J, with 11 bases between. Germline lookup yields CDR1 SGHTA and CDR2 FQGNSA. As concerns this clone: Its antigen is unidentified.

Sequencing was carried out using PBMCs. This chain links TRBV7-2 with TRBJ1-1, with no clear D. This TCR was sampled from a man aged 25 to 40 in good health and CMV-seropositive. CDR3 in amino acids: CASSLEQLSTEAFF. CDR3 bases: TGTGCCAGCAGCTTAGAACAGCTGTCGACTGAAGCTTTCTTT.